The TCR beta chain under discussion was sequenced for a study of T cell repertoires and HLA-DP antigens. Study as a whole: One stimulator alloantigen differed from self by one groove amino acid; the other by ten.

The PCR primers covered 54 TRBV and 13 TRBJ segments. Repertoires were generated with immunoSEQ multiplex PCR, while TCRdb's copy carries only in-frame clones and drops some. The sample has approximately 73,000 clones, about four fifths seen once; the top ten hold approximately 1.4%. A note on this clone: The antigen remains unidentified.

Germline trimming cut 4 bases from V and 0 bases from J; bases unmatched to any gene: 12. Germline V CDR1 and CDR2: SGHTS, YDEGEE. This CDR3 has 17 residues. Study-level points and caveats: No separate analysis of naive versus memory CD4+ cells was done. Responder cells were total CD4+ cells with a HeLa antigen-presenting system.

Material: CD4+ T cells from PBMCs. The receptor was derived from a man in his 60s in good health and CMV-seronegative. The genes are TRBV5-8 and TRBJ1-1; 7 positions match TRBD1. Here the CDR3 DNA reads TGTGCCAGCAGCCCCCGGGACAGATCCTTAATGAACACTGAAGCTTTCTTT. Protein sequence: CASSPRDRSLMNTEAFF.